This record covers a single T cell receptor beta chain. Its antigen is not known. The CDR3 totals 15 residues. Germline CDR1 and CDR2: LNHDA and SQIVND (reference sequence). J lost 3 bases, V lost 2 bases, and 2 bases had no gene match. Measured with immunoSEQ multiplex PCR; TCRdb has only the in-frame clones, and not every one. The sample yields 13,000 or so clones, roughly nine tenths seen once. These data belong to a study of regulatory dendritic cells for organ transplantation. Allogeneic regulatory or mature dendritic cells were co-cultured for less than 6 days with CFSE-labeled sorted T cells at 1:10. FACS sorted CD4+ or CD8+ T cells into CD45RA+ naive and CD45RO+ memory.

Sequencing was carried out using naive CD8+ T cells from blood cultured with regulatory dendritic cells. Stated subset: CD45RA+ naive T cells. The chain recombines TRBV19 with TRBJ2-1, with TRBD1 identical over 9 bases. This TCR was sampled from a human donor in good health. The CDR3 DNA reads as TGTGCCAGTAGTATACCGGGACAGGGCTACAATGAGCAGTTCTTC. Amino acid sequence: CASSIPGQGYNEQFF. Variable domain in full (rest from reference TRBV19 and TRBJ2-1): DGGITQSPKYLFRKEGQNVTLSCEQNLNHDAMYWYRQDPGQGLRLIYYSQIVNDFQKGDIAEGYSVSREKKESFPLTVTSAQKNPTAFYLCASSIPGQGYNEQFFGPGTRLTVL.